Listed below are T cell receptor beta chains from one sample, sequenced in a study of blood T cell repertoires in COVID-19. Using immunoSEQ multiplex PCR, the repertoire was profiled, and TCRdb retains in-frame clones only, with some absent. The data contain about 200,000 clones, 80% to 90% of them singletons. Sequencing was carried out using peripheral blood. The receptors were sampled from an elderly woman with acute or convalescent COVID-19. Each CDR3 is given with its conserved first and last residue. D genes are given only for firm matches. Clone size is given for some rows only: seen once, a few or many times, or a class if the clone is expanded.

v_call: TRBV6-4
d_call: .
j_call: TRBJ2-7
clone_size: .
cdr3_length: 13
cdr3_nt: TGTGCCAGCAGCTCCCCGCGGGCCTACGAGCAGTACTTC
cdr3_aa: CASSSPRAYEQYF

v_call: TRBV3-1/TRBV3-2
d_call: .
j_call: TRBJ2-5
clone_size: .
cdr3_length: 15
cdr3_nt: TGTGCCAGCAGCCCTTTCTGGGAGGACCAAGAGACCCAGTACTTC
cdr3_aa: CASSPFWEDQETQYF

v_call: TRBV6-2/TRBV6-3
d_call: TRBD1
j_call: TRBJ1-5
clone_size: few
cdr3_length: 18
cdr3_nt: TGTGCCAGCAGTACCGGGACAGGGGGCATTCTTGGCAATCAGCCCCAGCATTTT
cdr3_aa: CASSTGTGGILGNQPQHF

v_call: TRBV6-5
d_call: TRBD2
j_call: TRBJ2-5
clone_size: few
cdr3_length: 15
cdr3_nt: TGTGCCAGCAGCCCCTCACGCGGGGGAGGAGAGACCCAGTACTTC
cdr3_aa: CASSPSRGGGETQYF

v_call: TRBV5-6
d_call: .
j_call: TRBJ1-5
clone_size: .
cdr3_length: 15
cdr3_nt: TGTGCCAGCAGCTTGTGGGGGACACCGAATCAGCCCCAGCATTTT
cdr3_aa: CASSLWGTPNQPQHF

v_call: TRBV5-1
d_call: TRBD1
j_call: TRBJ1-5
clone_size: .
cdr3_length: 15
cdr3_nt: TGCGCCAGCAGCTTAGGGGACAGGGGAGTTCAGCCCCAGCATTTT
cdr3_aa: CASSLGDRGVQPQHF

v_call: TRBV7-2
d_call: .
j_call: TRBJ2-1
clone_size: .
cdr3_length: 13
cdr3_nt: TGTGCCAGCAGCTTAACATGGGCGCATGAGCAGTTCTTC
cdr3_aa: CASSLTWAHEQFF

v_call: TRBV19
d_call: .
j_call: TRBJ2-1
clone_size: .
cdr3_length: 15
cdr3_nt: TGTGCCAGTAGCCCTTGGGAGCGGGCTTACAATGAGCAGTTCTTC
cdr3_aa: CASSPWERAYNEQFF

v_call: TRBV15
d_call: TRBD1
j_call: TRBJ1-1
clone_size: .
cdr3_length: 15
cdr3_nt: TGTGCCACCAGCGACCCGGGACAGGGAAACACTGAAGCTTTCTTT
cdr3_aa: CATSDPGQGNTEAFF

v_call: TRBV6-2/TRBV6-3
d_call: .
j_call: TRBJ2-1
clone_size: once
cdr3_length: 14
cdr3_nt: TGTGCCAGCAGCTCCGGGACAAAACGGGGTGAGCAGTTCTTC
cdr3_aa: CASSSGTKRGEQFF

v_call: TRBV7-2
d_call: .
j_call: TRBJ1-1
clone_size: .
cdr3_length: 16
cdr3_nt: TGTGCCAGCAGCCAACAGGTGGCGACAGCGAACACTGAAGCTTTCTTT
cdr3_aa: CASSQQVATANTEAFF

v_call: TRBV6-1
d_call: TRBD1
j_call: TRBJ1-2
clone_size: .
cdr3_length: 18
cdr3_nt: TGTGCCAGCAGTGAATTTCCTAGGACAGGGTCGTTCGTTGATGGCTACACCTTC
cdr3_aa: CASSEFPRTGSFVDGYTF

v_call: TRBV2
d_call: .
j_call: TRBJ1-2
clone_size: .
cdr3_length: 13
cdr3_nt: TGTGCCAGCAGTGCCACAGGGACGTCTGGCTACACCTTC
cdr3_aa: CASSATGTSGYTF

v_call: TRBV28
d_call: TRBD1
j_call: TRBJ1-5
clone_size: .
cdr3_length: 15
cdr3_nt: TGTGCCAGCAGTTTCCCGGACAGGGTGGACCAGCCCCAGCATTTT
cdr3_aa: CASSFPDRVDQPQHF

v_call: TRBV11-2
d_call: .
j_call: TRBJ2-1
clone_size: .
cdr3_length: 15
cdr3_nt: TGTGCCAGCAGCTTAGAAACGAACCGGTGGTTGAGGCAGTTCTTC
cdr3_aa: CASSLETNRWLRQFF

v_call: TRBV5-4
d_call: .
j_call: TRBJ2-3
clone_size: .
cdr3_length: 14
cdr3_nt: TGTGCCAGCAGCTTGACAGGGGGGGCAGATACGCAGTATTTT
cdr3_aa: CASSLTGGADTQYF

v_call: TRBV7-2
d_call: TRBD1
j_call: TRBJ1-5
clone_size: few
cdr3_length: 16
cdr3_nt: TGTGCCAGCAGCTTAGACCAGGGGGCGGTCAATCAGCCCCAGCATTTT
cdr3_aa: CASSLDQGAVNQPQHF

v_call: TRBV27
d_call: .
j_call: TRBJ1-5
clone_size: once
cdr3_length: 12
cdr3_nt: TGTGCCAGCAGTTTTCTCAATCAGCCCCAGCATTTT
cdr3_aa: CASSFLNQPQHF

v_call: TRBV11-2
d_call: .
j_call: TRBJ2-5
clone_size: .
cdr3_length: 12
cdr3_nt: TGTGCCAGTACCCCAGGGTTACAGACCCAGTACTTC
cdr3_aa: CASTPGLQTQYF

v_call: TRBV2
d_call: .
j_call: TRBJ2-2
clone_size: .
cdr3_length: 12
cdr3_nt: TGTGCCAGCAAAAGGGAGACCGGGGAGCTGTTTTTT
cdr3_aa: CASKRETGELFF

v_call: TRBV10-3
d_call: TRBD1
j_call: TRBJ1-2
clone_size: few
cdr3_length: 13
cdr3_nt: TGTGCCACCCGGACAGGGGAAAACTATGGCTACACCTTC
cdr3_aa: CATRTGENYGYTF

v_call: TRBV25-1
d_call: TRBD1
j_call: TRBJ1-5
clone_size: .
cdr3_length: 15
cdr3_nt: TGTGCCAGCAGCCGGGACAGGGGAGAGTATCAGCCCCAGCATTTT
cdr3_aa: CASSRDRGEYQPQHF

v_call: TRBV19
d_call: .
j_call: TRBJ1-5
clone_size: .
cdr3_length: 14
cdr3_nt: TGTGCCAGTAGCGACGCGGAGATGGTTCAGCCCCAGCATTTT
cdr3_aa: CASSDAEMVQPQHF

v_call: TRBV4-3
d_call: .
j_call: TRBJ2-7
clone_size: once
cdr3_length: 13
cdr3_nt: TGCGCCAGCAGCCAAGATCTGGCCTTCGAGCAGTACTTC
cdr3_aa: CASSQDLAFEQYF

v_call: TRBV6-6
d_call: TRBD1
j_call: TRBJ2-5
clone_size: .
cdr3_length: 15
cdr3_nt: TGTGCCAGCAGTACGCCCGACAGGGGGCTTGTGACCCAGTACTTC
cdr3_aa: CASSTPDRGLVTQYF

v_call: TRBV15
d_call: TRBD1
j_call: TRBJ2-3
clone_size: .
cdr3_length: 15
cdr3_nt: TGTGCCACCAGCAACCGGGACAGGGGCACAGATACGCAGTATTTT
cdr3_aa: CATSNRDRGTDTQYF

v_call: TRBV29-1
d_call: TRBD1
j_call: TRBJ1-2
clone_size: .
cdr3_length: 15
cdr3_nt: TGCAGCGTTGATGAGCGTCGTTGGACAGGGCATGGCTACACCTTC
cdr3_aa: CSVDERRWTGHGYTF

v_call: TRBV28
d_call: TRBD1
j_call: TRBJ2-5
clone_size: once
cdr3_length: 15
cdr3_nt: TGTGCCAGCAGTTTAGTCGGGACAGGGGAAGAGACCCAGTACTTC
cdr3_aa: CASSLVGTGEETQYF

v_call: TRBV20-1
d_call: .
j_call: TRBJ2-3
clone_size: .
cdr3_length: 11
cdr3_nt: TGCAGTGCTCCTCGGACAGATACGCAGTATTTT
cdr3_aa: CSAPRTDTQYF

v_call: TRBV12-5
d_call: TRBD1
j_call: TRBJ1-5
clone_size: once
cdr3_length: 15
cdr3_nt: TGTGCTAGTGGTCTCCCCGACAGGGAGGTTCAGCCCCAGCATTTT
cdr3_aa: CASGLPDREVQPQHF

v_call: TRBV21-1
d_call: .
j_call: TRBJ1-3
clone_size: .
cdr3_length: 14
cdr3_nt: TGTGCCAGCGGCCGCGGGCTCTCTGGAAACACCATATATTTT
cdr3_aa: CASGRGLSGNTIYF